This entry lists 3 T cell receptor beta chains sequenced from one sample in a study of cytomegalovirus exposure and HLA in healthy donors. Data came from immunoSEQ multiplex PCR; TCRdb stores just in-frame clones and leaves some out. The data hold tens of thousands of clones, with 84% observed a single time. The sequenced sample consisted of PBMCs. These TCRs come from a woman aged 18-29 years in good health and CMV-seropositive.

V usage is TRBV4-1 and J usage is TRBJ1-5; TRBD1 might be the D (5 bases). Trimming shortened V by 2 bases and J by 4 bases, and 18 bases separated the two germline ends. Germline V lookup: CDR1 MGHRA, CDR2 YSYEKL. The CDR3 is made up of 17 amino acids. In nucleotides, the CDR3 is TGCGCCAGCAGCCAAAGACCCAGCCGGGGGGTAAATCAGCCCCAGCATTTT. Translated, it gives CASSQRPSRGVNQPQHF.

This clone was detected once. As DNA, the CDR3 is TGCGCCAGCACTGACAGTTCGACTGAAGCTTTCTTT. It translates to CASTDSSTEAFF. The gene calls are TRBV10-2 and TRBJ1-1, with D perhaps TRBD1 (5 bases). In germline, CDR1 is WSHSY, CDR2 SAAADI. The V end lost 7 bases, the J end lost 5 bases, and 11 bases lay between the germline ends. The CDR3 is 12 amino acids.

This chain connects TRBV5-1 to TRBJ2-2, with D tentatively TRBD2 (5 bases). The CDR3 is 14 amino acids. Germline V gene lookup returns CDR1 SGHRS and CDR2 YFSETQ. With 4 bases removed from V and 3 bases from J, the gap between germline ends came to 10 bases. The CDR3 region has the DNA TGCGCCAGCAGCGCGGCGGGTTACACCGGGGAGCTGTTTTTT. As protein: CASSAAGYTGELFF.